The next 13 T cell receptor beta chains were all read from a single sample in a study of cytomegalovirus exposure and HLA in healthy donors. 60 Vbeta and 13 Jbeta primers were used in PCR. The table came from immunoSEQ multiplex PCR; TCRdb's copy has only in-frame clones and leaves some out. The sample holds around 100,000 clones; around 65% are singletons and the top ten take 3% to 4%. The specimen sequenced was PBMCs. Source of these receptors: a woman in her forties or fifties in good health and CMV-seronegative.

This chain links TRBV5-1 with TRBJ1-1; D gene unclear. This CDR3 spans 13 amino acids. Per germline, CDR1 SGHRS and CDR2 YFSETQ. V lost 0 bases to trimming and J lost 4 bases, with 7 bases between them. The CDR3 loop reads CASSLDSGTEAFF. CDR3 nucleotides: TGCGCCAGCAGCTTGGATTCAGGCACTGAAGCTTTCTTT.

V gene TRBV7-9 combines with J gene TRBJ2-7; possibly TRBD2 for D (6 bases). The germline V gene has CDR1 SEHNR and CDR2 FQNEAQ (reference sequence). CDR3 length: 13 residues. Trimming took 1 base from V and 6 from J, leaving 10 bases between them. This CDR3 is CASSLGTNSEQYF. The CDR3 nucleotides read TGTGCCAGCAGCTTAGGGACTAACAGCGAGCAGTACTTC.

The chain couples TRBV18 to TRBJ1-2; 7 bases are a match to TRBD1. The ends lost 5 bases at V and 4 bases at J; junction bases unmatched: 7. This CDR3 has 14 residues. Germline loops: CDR1 KGHSH, CDR2 LQKENI. CDR3 DNA: TGTGCCAGCTCAACGACGACAGGGCTCTATGGCTACACCTTC. Protein product: CASSTTTGLYGYTF.

This rearrangement joins TRBV6-1 to TRBJ2-5, with TRBD1 matching over 9 bases. This CDR3 has 17 amino acids. Germline CDR1 MNHNS, CDR2 SASEGT. Trimming cost V 2 bases and J 4 bases; bases outside gene matches: 11. For the CDR3, the DNA is TGTGCCAGCAGTGAACAGGCACAGGGGGCTTTAGGAGAGACCCAGTACTTC. Translating it yields CASSEQAQGALGETQYF.

This clone has only a few counts. V is TRBV6-5 and J is TRBJ1-2; no clear D gene. Germline V gene lookup returns CDR1 MNHEY and CDR2 SVGAGI. Deletions cut 6 bases from V and 6 bases from J, with 14 bases between. This CDR3 comprises 13 residues. This CDR3 reads CASRRVLRDGYTF. CDR3 bases: TGTGCCAGCAGGCGGGTTTTAAGGGATGGCTACACCTTC.

The V call is TRBV28, the J call TRBJ2-2, with TRBD1 as a possible D gene (5 bases). The CDR3 length is 14 residues. CDR1 and CDR2 (germline): MDHEN, SYDVKM. Trimming stripped 7 bases from V and 5 bases from J, with 14 bases between. The CDR3 spells CASTNRLITGELFF. The CDR3 DNA sequence: TGTGCCAGCACGAACAGGTTAATAACCGGGGAGCTGTTTTTT.

This clone was detected once. The chain couples TRBV7-8 to TRBJ1-2, with 9 bases aligning to TRBD1. This CDR3 has 18 residues. Trimming at V came to 4 bases and at J to 7 bases, leaving 19 bases not matched to a gene. Germline CDR1 is SGHVS and CDR2 is FQNEAQ. The CDR3: CASSWQRGGQGTLGGYTF. CDR3 bases: TGTGCCAGCAGCTGGCAAAGGGGGGGACAGGGAACCCTCGGTGGCTACACCTTC.

This sequence joins TRBV27 and TRBJ2-7, with D unclear. The CDR3 has 15 residues. From germline, CDR1 is MNHEY and CDR2 SMNVEV (reference sequence). V lost 0 bases, J lost 6 bases, and 15 bases lay in between. In nucleotides, the CDR3 is TGTGCCAGCAGTTTATCAAGTCCCTTGGCTTTCGAGCAGTACTTC. This encodes CASSLSSPLAFEQYF.

This chain uses TRBV30 with TRBJ1-6; TRBD1 might be the D (6 bases). Between the trimmed V and J ends, which lost 4 bases and 10 bases, there was a span of 14 bases. This CDR3 spans 13 amino acids. Germline values: CDR1 GTSNPN, CDR2 SVGIG (reference sequence). The CDR3 here is CAWTSGQFSPLHF. The CDR3 nucleotides read TGTGCCTGGACCTCGGGACAATTCTCACCCCTCCACTTT.

This rearrangement joins TRBV7-9 to TRBJ2-5; 7 bases are shared with TRBD2. The CDR3 runs to 14 residues. The germline V gene has CDR1 SEHNR and CDR2 FQNEAQ (reference sequence). Unmatched junction bases numbered 4, after V lost 3 bases and J lost 3 bases. CDR3 residues: CASSFGRGEETQYF. The CDR3 coding sequence is TGTGCCAGCAGCTTTGGCCGGGGGGAAGAGACCCAGTACTTC.

This clone showed up just a few times. This chain links TRBV6-1 with TRBJ1-2; perhaps TRBD1 as D (5 bases). Germline assignment: CDR1 MNHNS and CDR2 SASEGT. The CDR3 consists of 13 residues. Trimming removed 5 bases at V and 3 bases at J, with 10 bases between. The CDR3 DNA follows: TGTGCCAGCAGTCCAGGGTACGACTATGGCTACACCTTC. The encoded protein is CASSPGYDYGYTF.

The chain combines TRBV2 with TRBJ2-3, with 8 positions matching TRBD1. Germline trimming cut 4 bases from V and 4 bases from J; bases unmatched to any gene: 4. Per germline, CDR1 SNHLY and CDR2 FYNNEI. This CDR3 has 14 residues. The CDR3 sequence: CASSGQGASDTQYF. CDR3 sequence (DNA): TGTGCCAGCAGTGGGCAGGGGGCCTCAGATACGCAGTATTTT.

V usage is TRBV10-2 and J usage is TRBJ2-2; D is undetermined. V was clipped by 8 bases and J by 0 bases, with 10 bases between them. Germline CDR1 and CDR2: WSHSY and SAAADI. The CDR3 loop spans 14 amino acids. The CDR3 reads CASQAYANTGELFF. CDR3 coding DNA: TGCGCCAGCCAAGCATACGCGAACACCGGGGAGCTGTTTTTT.